This is a list of T cell receptor beta chains from one sample in a study of T cells after posttransplantation cyclophosphamide. Assay used: immunoSEQ multiplex PCR; TCRdb lists only in-frame clones, some missing. The table lists some 10,000 clones, with no singletons. Sequencing was performed on PBMCs, taken after allogeneic stem cell transplant with posttransplant cyclophosphamide. These receptors were collected from a female patient aged 40 to 55 who received an allogeneic stem cell transplant from a related donor, was CMV-positive, and had no GVHD. Some T cells may originate from the graft donor. CDR3s include the opening cysteine and the closing phenylalanine or tryptophan. The order of the fields is V gene, J gene, CDR3 length, CDR3 protein.

V: TRBV5-4
J: TRBJ1-1
length: 12
CDR3: CASSARGPEAFF

V: TRBV5-1
J: TRBJ2-2
length: 16
CDR3: CASSVGSGGSGGELFF

V: TRBV4-1
J: TRBJ2-1
length: 15
CDR3: CASSQVADSYNEQFF

V: TRBV7-3
J: TRBJ2-7
length: 15
CDR3: CASSPRGGGVYEQYF

V: TRBV5-5
J: TRBJ2-7
length: 15
CDR3: CASSPTPGQFYEQYF

V: TRBV28
J: TRBJ2-3
length: 16
CDR3: CASSRTSGYSTDTQYF

V: TRBV5-1
J: TRBJ1-1
length: 13
CDR3: CASRLTRNTEAFF

V: TRBV7-9
J: TRBJ1-4
length: 14
CDR3: CASSRVATNEKLFF

V: TRBV11-2
J: TRBJ1-1
length: 16
CDR3: CASSLWTGPVSTEAFF

V: TRBV5-1
J: TRBJ2-1
length: 15
CDR3: CASSLSGSYYNEQFF

V: TRBV27
J: TRBJ2-7
length: 16
CDR3: CASSPGRTSGSYEQYF

V: TRBV6-6
J: TRBJ1-4
length: 14
CDR3: CASRAHREGEKLFF

V: TRBV6-1
J: TRBJ2-3
length: 13
CDR3: CASKRTQGDTQYF

V: TRBV4-1
J: TRBJ2-7
length: 13
CDR3: CASSQDLFDEQYF

V: TRBV2
J: TRBJ1-5
length: 13
CDR3: CASSQTGKQPQHF

V: TRBV2
J: TRBJ2-4
length: 16
CDR3: CASSGGGILAKNIQYF

V: TRBV5-1
J: TRBJ2-1
length: 13
CDR3: CASSLRTGNEQFF

V: TRBV2
J: TRBJ1-1
length: 17
CDR3: CASRWGLREVSNTEAFF

V: TRBV4-1
J: TRBJ2-1
length: 16
CDR3: CASSQRGLSSYNEQFF

V: TRBV7-9
J: TRBJ2-7
length: 16
CDR3: CASSLLGGHRLYEQYF

V: TRBV7-9
J: TRBJ1-1
length: 14
CDR3: CASTPGRVETEAFF

V: TRBV5-1
J: TRBJ2-7
length: 16
CDR3: CASSTSSGVRSDEQYF

V: TRBV7-6
J: TRBJ2-7
length: 14
CDR3: CASSSDREAYEQYF

V: TRBV10-3
J: TRBJ2-3
length: 14
CDR3: CAIMAGDSPDTQYF

V: TRBV30
J: TRBJ1-2
length: 12
CDR3: CAWGGYGYGYTF

V: TRBV27
J: TRBJ2-1
length: 14
CDR3: CASSPGQAYNEQFF

V: TRBV10-3
J: TRBJ2-2
length: 20
CDR3: CAISGLLASGKRLNTGELFF

V: TRBV4-1
J: TRBJ2-1
length: 15
CDR3: CASSRSGGLYNEQFF

V: TRBV18
J: TRBJ2-1
length: 17
CDR3: CASSLGTSGSSYNEQFF

V: TRBV29-1
J: TRBJ2-4
length: 14
CDR3: CSVEPLTGSNIQYF

V: TRBV7-3
J: TRBJ2-2
length: 16
CDR3: CASSLKSGANTGELFF

V: TRBV7-9
J: .
length: 15
CDR3: CASSLPDRGLYEQYF

V: TRBV5-1
J: TRBJ1-4
length: 13
CDR3: CASRPDRVEKLFF

V: TRBV30
J: TRBJ1-2
length: 15
CDR3: CAWSSSTATAYGYTF

V: TRBV5-1
J: TRBJ1-4
length: 14
CDR3: CASSLELGNEKLFF

V: TRBV5-1
J: TRBJ2-7
length: 13
CDR3: CASRRQGAYEQYF

V: TRBV5-1
J: TRBJ2-1
length: 14
CDR3: CASSGQGTSNEQFF

V: TRBV14
J: TRBJ2-7
length: 11
CDR3: CASSRGYEQYF

V: TRBV6-4
J: TRBJ1-6
length: 15
CDR3: CASSDRGLYNSPLHF

V: TRBV5-1
J: TRBJ1-4
length: 15
CDR3: CASSLLGTENEKLFF

V: TRBV4-2
J: TRBJ2-3
length: 16
CDR3: CASSQENSGATDTQYF

V: TRBV7-8
J: TRBJ2-7
length: 14
CDR3: CASSDGVFPHEQYF

V: TRBV9
J: TRBJ1-4
length: 16
CDR3: CASSVAGGSPNEKLFF

V: TRBV11-3
J: TRBJ1-1
length: 14
CDR3: CASSLYGGETEAFF

V: TRBV25-1
J: TRBJ2-1
length: 18
CDR3: CASSGGDRGPSWFNEQFF

V: TRBV5-1
J: TRBJ2-5
length: 14
CDR3: CASSLQGRQETQYF

V: TRBV7-9
J: TRBJ2-4
length: 14
CDR3: CASSLGGSKNIQYF

V: TRBV11-2
J: TRBJ2-3
length: 18
CDR3: CASSPFGSGGGETDTQYF

V: TRBV10-3
J: TRBJ2-7
length: 15
CDR3: CAIQGSLQGESEQYF

V: TRBV9
J: .
length: 15
CDR3: CASSVGSSGVYEQYF

V: TRBV28
J: TRBJ2-5
length: 16
CDR3: CASSLGTGAGEETQYF

V: TRBV5-1
J: TRBJ1-4
length: 16
CDR3: CASSLATGATNEKLFF

V: TRBV10-3
J: TRBJ1-1
length: 14
CDR3: CAIRAPWGGAEAFF

V: TRBV30
J: TRBJ2-5
length: 12
CDR3: CACRGVRETQYF

V: TRBV5-1
J: TRBJ1-1
length: 14
CDR3: CASSLYRGGGEAFF

V: TRBV6-1
J: TRBJ2-5
length: 15
CDR3: CARTFSDRGKETQYF

V: TRBV10-3
J: TRBJ2-1
length: 17
CDR3: CAIGSNSGLAGNNEQFF

V: TRBV11-3
J: TRBJ2-1
length: 13
CDR3: CASSLTRSNEQFF

V: TRBV18
J: TRBJ2-1
length: 15
CDR3: CASSPGLAAYNEQFF

V: TRBV18
J: TRBJ2-3
length: 15
CDR3: CASSPGTGGTDTQYF